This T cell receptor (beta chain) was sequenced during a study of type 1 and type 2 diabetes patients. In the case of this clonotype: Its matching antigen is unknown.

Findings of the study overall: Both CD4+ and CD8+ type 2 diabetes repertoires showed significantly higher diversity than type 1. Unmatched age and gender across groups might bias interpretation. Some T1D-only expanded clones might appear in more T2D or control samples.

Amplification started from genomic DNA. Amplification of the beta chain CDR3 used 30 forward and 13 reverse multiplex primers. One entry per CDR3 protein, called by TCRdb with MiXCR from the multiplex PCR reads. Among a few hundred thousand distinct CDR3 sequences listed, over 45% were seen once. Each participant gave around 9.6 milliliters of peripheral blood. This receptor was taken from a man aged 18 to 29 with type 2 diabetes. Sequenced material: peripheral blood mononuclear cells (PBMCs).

For the CDR3, the DNA is TGTGCCACCAGTGATTTGGGGACTAGCGGGAGAGATGCGGTCACCGGGGAGCTGTTTTTT. It specifies CATSDLGTSGRDAVTGELFF. V and J are TRBV24-1 and TRBJ2-2, with TRBD2 matching over 14 bases. CDR3 length: 20 amino acids. V trimming: 0 bases; J trimming: 4 bases; junction bases outside the gene matches: 9. The germline V gene encodes CDR1 KGHDR and CDR2 SFDVKD.